This TCR beta chain was recovered during a study of molecular identifiers for immune sequencing clone quantification. This clonotype was observed many times. The antigen remains unidentified. Study-wide results and limits: Sharing of a barcode by identical TCR molecules could cause highly expanded clone sizes to be underestimated.

The junction had 4 bases not matched to a gene; V was cut back by 3 bases and J by 4 bases. Per germline, CDR1 SQVTM and CDR2 ANQGSEA. This CDR3 is built from 13 residues. The naive CD8 libraries originated from between roughly 20,000 and 1,000,000 sorted cells and drew on 10%, 30% or 50% RNA. A single record per CDR3 protein comes from TCRdb applying MiXCR to the PCR reads. The table has hundreds of thousands of distinct CDR3 sequences, 25% seen once. The chain joins TRBV29-1 to TRBJ2-5; 8 bases are a match to TRBD1. This clonotype was obtained from a human donor in good health. Some libraries in this study had Jurkat cell RNA spiked in. The source material was naive CD8+ T cells from blood, with Jurkat cell RNA spiked in. The subset denotes: FACS-sorted CD8+CD4-CCR7+CD45RA+ naive T cells. The CDR3 here is CSVDDRGGETQYF. In nucleotides, the CDR3 is TGCAGCGTTGATGACAGGGGCGGAGAGACCCAGTACTTC. Based on the CDR3 plus reference TRBV29-1 and TRBJ2-5, the full variable domain is SAVISQKPSRDICQRGTSLTIQCQVDSQVTMMFWYRQQPGQSLTLIATANQGSEATYESGFVIDKFPISRPNLTFSTLTVSNMSPEDSSIYLCSVDDRGGETQYFGPGTRLLVL.